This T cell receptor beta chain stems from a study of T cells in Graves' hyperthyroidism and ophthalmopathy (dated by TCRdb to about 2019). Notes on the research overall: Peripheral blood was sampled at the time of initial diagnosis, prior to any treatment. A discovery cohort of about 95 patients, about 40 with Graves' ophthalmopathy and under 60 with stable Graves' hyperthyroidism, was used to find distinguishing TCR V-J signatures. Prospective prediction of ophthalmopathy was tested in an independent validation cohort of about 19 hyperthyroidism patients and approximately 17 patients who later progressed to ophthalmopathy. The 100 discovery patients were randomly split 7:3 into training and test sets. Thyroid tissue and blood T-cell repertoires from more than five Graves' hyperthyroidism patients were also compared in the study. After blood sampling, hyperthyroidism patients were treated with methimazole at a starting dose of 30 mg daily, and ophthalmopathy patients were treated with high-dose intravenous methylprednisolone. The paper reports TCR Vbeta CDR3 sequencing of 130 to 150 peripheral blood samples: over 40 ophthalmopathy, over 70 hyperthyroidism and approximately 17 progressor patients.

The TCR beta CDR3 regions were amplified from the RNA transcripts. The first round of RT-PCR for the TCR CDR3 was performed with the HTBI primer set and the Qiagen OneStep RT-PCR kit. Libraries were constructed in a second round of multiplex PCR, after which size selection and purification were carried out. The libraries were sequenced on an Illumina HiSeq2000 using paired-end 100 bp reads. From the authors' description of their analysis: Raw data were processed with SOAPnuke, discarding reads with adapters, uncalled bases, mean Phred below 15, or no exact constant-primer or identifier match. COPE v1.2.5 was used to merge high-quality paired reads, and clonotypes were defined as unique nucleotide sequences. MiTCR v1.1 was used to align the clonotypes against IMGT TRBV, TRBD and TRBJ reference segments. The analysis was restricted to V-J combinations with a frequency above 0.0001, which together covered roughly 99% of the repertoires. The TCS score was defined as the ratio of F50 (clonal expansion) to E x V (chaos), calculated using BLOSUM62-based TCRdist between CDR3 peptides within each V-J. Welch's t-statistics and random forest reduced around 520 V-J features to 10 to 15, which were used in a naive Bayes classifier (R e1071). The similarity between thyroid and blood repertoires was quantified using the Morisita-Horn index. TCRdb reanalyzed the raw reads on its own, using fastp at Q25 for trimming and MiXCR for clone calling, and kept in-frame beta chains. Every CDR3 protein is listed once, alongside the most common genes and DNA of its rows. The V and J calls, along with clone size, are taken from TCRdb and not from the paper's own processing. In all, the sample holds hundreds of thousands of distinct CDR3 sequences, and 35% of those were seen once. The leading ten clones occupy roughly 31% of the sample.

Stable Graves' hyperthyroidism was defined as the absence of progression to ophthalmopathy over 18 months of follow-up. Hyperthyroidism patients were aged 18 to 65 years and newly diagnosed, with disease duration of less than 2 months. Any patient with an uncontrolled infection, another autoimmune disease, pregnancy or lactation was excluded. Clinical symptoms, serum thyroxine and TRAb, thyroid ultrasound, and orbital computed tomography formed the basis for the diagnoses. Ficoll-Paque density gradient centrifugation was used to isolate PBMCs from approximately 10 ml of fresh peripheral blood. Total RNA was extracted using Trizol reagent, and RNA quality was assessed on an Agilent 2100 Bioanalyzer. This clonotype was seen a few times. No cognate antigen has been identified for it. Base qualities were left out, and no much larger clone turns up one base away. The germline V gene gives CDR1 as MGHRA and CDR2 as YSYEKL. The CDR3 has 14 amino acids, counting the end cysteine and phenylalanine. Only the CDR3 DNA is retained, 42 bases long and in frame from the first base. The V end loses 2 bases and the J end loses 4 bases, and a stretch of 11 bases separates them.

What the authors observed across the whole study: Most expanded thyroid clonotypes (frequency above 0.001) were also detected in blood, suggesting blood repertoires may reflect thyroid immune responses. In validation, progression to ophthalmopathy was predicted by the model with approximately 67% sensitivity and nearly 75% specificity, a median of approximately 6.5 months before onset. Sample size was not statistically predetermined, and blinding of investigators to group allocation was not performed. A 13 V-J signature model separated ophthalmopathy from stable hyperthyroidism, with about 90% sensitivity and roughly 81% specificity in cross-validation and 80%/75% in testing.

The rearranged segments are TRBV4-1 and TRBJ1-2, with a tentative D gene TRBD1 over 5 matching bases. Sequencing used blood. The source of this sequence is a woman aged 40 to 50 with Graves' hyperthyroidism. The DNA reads TGCGCCAGCAGCCAAAATCCGGGGACCTATGGCTACACCTTC. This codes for CASSQNPGTYGYTF.